The 25 T cell receptor beta chains below all came from one sample that was sequenced in a study of glioma-infiltrating T cells. TCR alpha and beta CDR3 regions were amplified from RNA using iRepertoire nested multiplex PCR. MiXCR, run by TCRdb on the multiplex PCR reads, gives a single entry per CDR3 protein. Of around 190,000 distinct CDR3 sequences listed, approximately 40% are singletons. Specimen: glioma tissue, nonneoplastic brain tissue, or PBMCs (not recorded which). The receptors come from a human donor with low-grade glioma or glioblastoma, undergoing nonglioma brain surgery, or in good health (not recorded which).

The chain employs TRBV2 and TRBJ1-5; no reliable D call. The CDR3 sequence is 12 residues long. V was cut by 3 bases and J by 3 bases, with 3 bases left in between. CDR1 SNHLY and CDR2 FYNNEI come from the germline V gene. CDR3 bases: TGTGCCAGCAGTGAGGTCAATCAGCCCCAGCATTTT. This sequence encodes CASSEVNQPQHF.

Details on this clonotype: This may stem from a read error, because a much larger clone lies one nucleotide away. This chain connects TRBV20-1 to TRBJ1-1, with D perhaps TRBD1 (5 bases). Germline loops: CDR1 DFQATT, CDR2 SNEGSKA (reference sequence). CDR3 size: 16 residues. This chain's CDR3 is CSARARVRALNTEALF. As DNA, the CDR3 is TGCAGTGCTAGGGCGCGAGTCAGGGCTTTGAACACTGAAGCTCTCTTT.

CDR3 in DNA: TGTGCCAGCAGCTTAGGTGTTGGGGAGCAGTTCTTC. Translated: CASSLGVGEQFF. This rearrangement joins TRBV7-6 to TRBJ2-1; unclear D gene. Trimming took 1 base from V and 10 from J, leaving 8 bases between them. Germline V CDR1 and CDR2: SGHVS, FNYEAQ. The CDR3 loop spans 12 amino acids.

The chain joins TRBV5-1 to TRBJ1-1, with D unresolved. The CDR3 is made up of 14 amino acids. V lost 4 bases and J lost 6, with 16 bases in between. Germline CDR1 and CDR2: SGHRS and YFSETQ. The CDR3: CASSGEIGWAEAFF. CDR3 nucleotides: TGCGCCAGCAGCGGAGAGATCGGATGGGCTGAAGCTTTCTTT.

This clonotype was detected many times. The rearrangement links TRBV7-9 to TRBJ2-1; D is perhaps TRBD1 (6 bases). V shed 5 bases and J shed 5 bases, with 16 bases lying between them. CDR3 length: 15 residues. The germline CDR1 and CDR2 sequences are SEHNR and FQNEAQ (reference sequence). The CDR3 DNA follows: TGTGCCAGCAGCCTCAGGGGACCCCCTAACAATGAGCAGTTCTTC. Amino acids: CASSLRGPPNNEQFF.

As DNA, the CDR3 is TGCAGTGCTCTCCGGGACAGGAACACTGAAGCTTTCTTT. This encodes CSALRDRNTEAFF. The V call is TRBV20-1, the J call TRBJ1-1; TRBD1 agrees at 7 bases. Germline assignment: CDR1 DFQATT and CDR2 SNEGSKA (reference sequence). The length of the CDR3 is 13 residues. With V trimmed by 5 bases and J by 1 base, 4 bases remained unmatched.

The chain carries TRBV20-1 and TRBJ2-1; 10 nucleotides agree with TRBD2. Trimming removed 4 bases from V and 2 bases from J; junction bases left unmatched: 8. CDR1 DFQATT and CDR2 SNEGSKA come from the germline V gene (reference sequence). CDR3 length: 16 amino acids. The CDR3 loop is CSANTSGRVTYNEQFF. The CDR3 DNA reads as TGCAGTGCTAATACAAGCGGGAGGGTCACCTACAATGAGCAGTTCTTC.

In this sample, this clonotype turned up a few times. The gene calls are TRBV7-2 and TRBJ1-2, with D possibly matching TRBD1 (6 bases). CDR3 length: 16 residues. Germline lookup yields CDR1 SGHTA and CDR2 FQGNSA. V dropped 7 bases and J dropped 4 bases, with 22 bases sitting between them. The CDR3 bases are TGTGCCAGCACCTCCCCAGGGGCCCGCGGGGTCTATGGCTACACCTTC. Its translation is CASTSPGARGVYGYTF.

This clonotype was detected ten times or more. The chain carries TRBV2 and TRBJ1-4, with D perhaps TRBD1 (5 bases). Germline loops: CDR1 SNHLY, CDR2 FYNNEI. The CDR3 spans 13 residues. V was shortened by 6 bases and J by 7 bases, with 12 bases between the two germline ends. CDR3: CASRAQGREKLFF. The CDR3 DNA reads as TGTGCCAGCAGAGCCCAGGGACGTGAAAAACTGTTTTTT.

In this sample, this clonotype turned up many times. J is TRBJ2-5 and V is TRBV27; no clear D gene. V lost 10 bases and J lost 1, with 13 bases in between. Per germline, CDR1 MNHEY and CDR2 SMNVEV (reference sequence). The CDR3 contains 13 residues. Written as DNA, the CDR3 is TGTGCCATCCCAATGATTTTCCAAGAGACCCAGTACTTC. Translated: CAIPMIFQETQYF.

DNA of the CDR3: TGTGCCAGCAGCTACCAGACAGGGCTCCTTGATGGCTACACCTTC. Encoded protein: CASSYQTGLLDGYTF. The chain uses TRBV5-5 and TRBJ1-2, with 7 bases lining up with TRBD1. In germline, CDR1 is SGHKS, CDR2 YYEKEE (reference sequence). The CDR3 sequence is 15 residues long. The trim removed 3 bases at V and 6 bases at J, leaving 11 bases unmatched.

This clonotype was found many times. This chain links TRBV25-1 with TRBJ1-1; 8 bases map to TRBD1. The CDR3 sequence is 13 residues long. Germline CDR1 is MGHDK and CDR2 is SYGVNS. Trimming took 10 bases from V and 3 from J; bases not matched to a gene: 7. The CDR3 nucleotides read TGTGCCACCGGACAGGGCGGCGACACTGAAGCTTTCTTT. It yields the protein CATGQGGDTEAFF.

The J gene is TRBJ1-2, the V gene TRBV6-5; D is unclear. The V gene's germline CDR1 is MNHEY and CDR2 SVGAGI. V was trimmed by 7 bases and J by 5 bases, leaving 11 bases between them. The CDR3 has 12 residues. CDR3 protein: CASTEGIYGYTF. CDR3 bases: TGTGCCAGCACTGAGGGCATTTATGGCTACACCTTC.

In regard to this clonotype: One base away lies a much larger clone, so this may be a sequencing read error. This chain joins TRBV7-6 and TRBJ2-5, with 13 nucleotides matching TRBD2. The CDR3 runs 16 residues. Germline V gene sequence: CDR1 SGHVS, CDR2 FNYEAQ. The trim removed 5 bases at V and 4 bases at J, leaving 7 bases unmatched. CDR3 in amino acids: CASSTGTSGMRETQYF. CDR3 nucleotide sequence: TGTGCCAGCAGCACCGGGACTAGCGGGATGAGAGAGACCCAGTACTTC. The entire variable domain, with the rest obtained from reference TRBV7-6 and TRBJ2-5, is as follows: GAGVSQSPRYKVTKRGQDVALRCDPISGHVSLYWYRQALGQGPEFLTYFNYEAQQDKSGLPNDRFSAERPEGSISTLTIQRTEQRDSAMYRCASSTGTSGMRETQYFGPGTRLLVL.

This clonotype was counted only a few times. V gene TRBV29-1 combines with J gene TRBJ2-3, with 8 bases identical to TRBD2. Looked up from germline, CDR1 is SQVTM and CDR2 is ANQGSEA. CDR3 size: 14 residues. The V gene end was trimmed by 7 bases and the J gene end by 2 bases; junction bases not matched to a gene: 8. CDR3 region: CSGAGTSYTDTQYF. For the CDR3, the DNA is TGCAGCGGGGCCGGGACTAGTTACACAGATACGCAGTATTTT.

With respect to this clonotype: One base away lies a much larger clone, so this may be a sequencing read error. The chain employs TRBV2 and TRBJ2-7; D ambiguous. Germline lookup yields CDR1 SNHLY and CDR2 FYNNEI. Trimming shortened V by 10 bases and J by 6 bases, and 16 bases separated the two germline ends. There are 12 residues in the CDR3. The CDR3 region is CANLELWGEQYF. CDR3 DNA sequence: TGTGCCAACCTGGAACTTTGGGGCGAGCAGTACTTC.

The sample holds many counts of this clonotype. The V and J genes are TRBV28 and TRBJ2-3; TRBD2 is a possible D gene (5 bases). Trimming removed 1 base from V and 5 bases from J, with 7 bases in between. The CDR3 is 13 amino acids. Per the germline V gene, CDR1 is MDHEN and CDR2 is SYDVKM. CDR3 nucleotides: TGTGCCAGCAGTTTATACGCGGGAGATACGCAGTATTTT. It specifies CASSLYAGDTQYF.

A word on this clonotype: A much bigger clone sits one base away, suggesting this may be a read error. The chain has TRBV20-1 and TRBJ1-1, with D hard to call. The V end lost 4 bases, the J end lost 3 bases, and 12 bases lay between the germline ends. Germline CDR1 reads DFQATT; CDR2 reads SNEGSKA (reference sequence). The CDR3 covers 13 residues. CDR3: CSAIRTWDTEAFF. For the CDR3, the DNA is TGCAGTGCTATAAGAACATGGGACACTGAAGCTTTCTTT.

This clonotype has only a few counts. The V call is TRBV29-1, the J call TRBJ1-1; possible D gene TRBD1, 6 bases. This CDR3 is 14 amino acids long. Germline assignment: CDR1 SQVTM and CDR2 ANQGSEA. Deletions cut 8 bases from V and 1 base from J, with 17 bases between. Here the CDR3 reads CSSSRDTQNTEAFF. The CDR3 DNA reads as TGCAGCTCAAGCCGGGACACGCAGAACACTGAAGCTTTCTTT.

Notes on this clonotype: A much bigger clone sits one base away, suggesting this may be a read error. The rearrangement links TRBV28 to TRBJ2-1; D remains ambiguous. The V gene lost 10 bases and the J gene lost 9 bases, with 16 bases spanning the gap. The CDR3 runs 12 residues. CDR1 MDHEN and CDR2 SYDVKM come from the germline V gene. CDR3 DNA: TGTGCCACCATACACCCAAAGGGTGAGCAGTTCTTC. Translated: CATIHPKGEQFF.

The rearrangement joins TRBV4-2 to TRBJ2-6; 7 nucleotides agree with TRBD2. The CDR3 is 18 amino acids. The germline CDR1 and CDR2 sequences are LGHNA and YNFKEQ. V lost 0 bases and J lost 1; bases outside the gene matches: 6. The CDR3 loop is CASSQDAGEGSGANVLTF. As DNA, the CDR3 is TGTGCCAGCAGCCAAGATGCGGGAGAGGGTTCTGGGGCCAACGTCCTGACTTTC.

CDR3 nucleotide sequence: TGTGCCAGTAGTACCGCCGGACAGTCCTACGAGCAGTACTTC. Protein: CASSTAGQSYEQYF. The rearrangement uses TRBV19 and TRBJ2-7; maybe TRBD1 (6 bases). The V and J ends lost 4 bases and 1 base respectively, with 11 bases between them. Germline-derived CDR1 and CDR2 are LNHDA and SQIVND (reference sequence). There are 14 residues in the CDR3. Full variable domain (rest looked up from reference TRBV19 and TRBJ2-7): DGGITQSPKYLFRKEGQNVTLSCEQNLNHDAMYWYRQDPGQGLRLIYYSQIVNDFQKGDIAEGYSVSREKKESFPLTVTSAQKNPTAFYLCASSTAGQSYEQYFGPGTRLTVT.

This clonotype was picked up a small number of times. The chain combines TRBV29-1 with TRBJ2-7; TRBD2 matches at 10 bases. The CDR3 contains 16 residues. Germline-derived CDR1 and CDR2 are SQVTM and ANQGSEA. J gave up 3 bases and V 7 bases, and 15 bases lay outside the gene matches. CDR3 DNA: TGCAGCGCCTCACACGCCCCTGGACTAGCGGACTACGAGCAGTACTTC. It specifies CSASHAPGLADYEQYF.

The table lists this clonotype with a count of one. This may arise from a read error, as a much more abundant clone is one base away. Given the absence of the conserved phenylalanine or tryptophan at the CDR3 end, a read error is likely. This chain uses TRBV20-1 with TRBJ2-1; D remains ambiguous. Germline loops: CDR1 DFQATT, CDR2 SNEGSKA (reference sequence). The CDR3 covers 16 residues. Trimming removed 1 base at V and 4 bases at J, with 17 bases between. The CDR3 region is CSARAFLAQEYNEQFL. CDR3 coding DNA: TGCAGTGCTAGAGCTTTCCTGGCGCAAGAATACAATGAGCAGTTCTTA.

As regards this clonotype: A junction end diverges from the germline sequence, so it may reflect a read error. The rearrangement uses TRBV27 and TRBJ2-1; 8 bases line up with TRBD2. Per the germline V gene, CDR1 is MNHEY and CDR2 is SMNVEV (reference sequence). The CDR3 is made up of 16 amino acids. CDR3 region: CASSTRGGRSYNEKFF. The CDR3 bases are TGTGCCAGCAGCACCCGGGGGGGAAGGTCCTACAATGAGAAGTTCTTC.